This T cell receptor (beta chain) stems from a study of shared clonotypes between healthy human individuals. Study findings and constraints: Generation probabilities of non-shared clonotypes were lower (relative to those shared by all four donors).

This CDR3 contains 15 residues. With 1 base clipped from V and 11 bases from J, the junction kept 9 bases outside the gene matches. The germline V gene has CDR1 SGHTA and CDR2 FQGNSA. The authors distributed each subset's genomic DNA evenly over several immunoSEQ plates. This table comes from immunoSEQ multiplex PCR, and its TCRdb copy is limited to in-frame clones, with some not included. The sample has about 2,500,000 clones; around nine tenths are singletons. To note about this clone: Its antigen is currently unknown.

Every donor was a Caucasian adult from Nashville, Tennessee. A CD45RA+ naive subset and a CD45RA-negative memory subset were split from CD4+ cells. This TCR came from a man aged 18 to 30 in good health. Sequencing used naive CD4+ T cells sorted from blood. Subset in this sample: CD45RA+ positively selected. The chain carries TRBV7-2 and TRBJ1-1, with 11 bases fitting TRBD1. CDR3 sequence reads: CASSLDPDRGRLAFF. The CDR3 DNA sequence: TGTGCCAGCAGCTTAGATCCGGACAGGGGGCGTTTGGCTTTCTTT.